Shown below are 7 T cell receptor beta chains from a single sample sequenced in a study of monozygotic twins with inflammatory bowel disease (dated by TCRdb to the late 2010s). The method behind the library was 5' RACE. These reads were obtained on an Illumina HiSeq 2500. TCRdb reprocessed the reads; each CDR3 protein sequence makes one entry, and DNA is unavailable. This sample's listing comprises 200,000 to 250,000 distinct CDR3 sequences. Roughly 7.7% of the sample rests with the top ten. The source material was blood. The receptor source for this set is a human donor with ulcerative colitis or Crohn's disease, or a healthy co-twin of an affected twin (not recorded which).

V and J are TRBV19 and TRBJ1-2. Germline loops: CDR1 LNHDA, CDR2 SQIVND (reference sequence). CDR3 length: 14 amino acids. The CDR3 here is CASRKSQTNYGYTF.

V and J are TRBV5-4 and TRBJ2-6. From germline, CDR1 is SGHNT and CDR2 YYREEE (reference sequence). The CDR3 length is 12 residues. The CDR3 here is CASGTGANVLTF. Combining the CDR3 with reference TRBV5-4 and TRBJ2-6 gives the whole variable domain ETGVTQSPTHLIKTRGQQVTLRCSSQSGHNTVSWYQQALGQGPQFIFQYYREEENGRGNFPPRFSGLQFPNYSSELNVNALELDDSALYLCASGTGANVLTFGAGSRLTVL.

This chain uses TRBV5-6 with TRBJ2-2; TCRdb's D gene call, TRBD2, goes unchecked for lack of DNA. Germline assignment: CDR1 SGHDT and CDR2 YYEEEE. The CDR3 loop spans 17 amino acids. The CDR3 spells CASSLEVGDEHSGELFF.

V usage is TRBV6-2 or TRBV6-3 and J usage is TRBJ2-2. This CDR3 has 15 amino acids. Per the germline V gene, CDR1 is MNHEY and CDR2 is SVGEGT. The CDR3 reads CASSPHLGNAGELFF.

This rearrangement joins TRBV5-5 to TRBJ1-2; the TCRdb call, TRBD1, lacks DNA for checking. This CDR3 region has 14 residues. Germline CDR1 is SGHKS and CDR2 is YYEKEE (reference sequence). CDR3 in amino acids: CASSPSGTVYGYTF.

The chain combines TRBV20-1 with TRBJ2-2; TCRdb gives TRBD2 as the D gene, but with no DNA this cannot be confirmed. The CDR3 sequence is 16 residues long. Germline CDR1 is DFQATT and CDR2 is SNEGSKA (reference sequence). CDR3 region: CSASRGSGRGTGELFF.

This chain joins TRBV19 and TRBJ1-2; TCRdb's D gene call, TRBD1, goes unchecked for lack of DNA. The germline V gene encodes CDR1 LNHDA and CDR2 SQIVND (reference sequence). This CDR3 is built from 15 residues. This CDR3 reads CASSNPGQGNYGYTF.